This T cell receptor beta chain originates from a study of CD8 T cells in ankylosing spondylitis. Whole-study findings and limits: Disease-associated clonotypes exhibited CD8+ identity and were relatively infrequent in peripheral blood. Blood of patients with ankylosing spondylitis appeared to be characterized by a TCR beta motif of eight highly homologous variants.

This clonotype was counted ten times or more. As yet, its antigen is unknown. TCR beta libraries were made by quantitative 5'-RACE with molecular barcodes. TCRdb reprocessed the 5' RACE reads with MiXCR, giving one entry per CDR3 protein. Among under 300,000 distinct CDR3 sequences listed, 9.5% to 12% were seen once. CDR1 DFQATT and CDR2 SNEGSKA come from the germline V gene (reference sequence). The CDR3 runs to 14 residues. Losses at the gene ends were 8 bases for V and 5 bases for J; bases not matched to a gene: 9. The V and J genes are TRBV20-1 and TRBJ2-1; TRBD2 matches at 10 bases. The sequencing sample was made of blood, either unsorted or a sorted T cell fraction (not recorded which). This receptor was taken from a male donor with ankylosing spondylitis or in good health (not recorded which). As DNA, the CDR3 is TGCAGTCCCATACTAGCGGGATGGAACAATGAGCAGTTCTTC. Its protein is CSPILAGWNNEQFF.